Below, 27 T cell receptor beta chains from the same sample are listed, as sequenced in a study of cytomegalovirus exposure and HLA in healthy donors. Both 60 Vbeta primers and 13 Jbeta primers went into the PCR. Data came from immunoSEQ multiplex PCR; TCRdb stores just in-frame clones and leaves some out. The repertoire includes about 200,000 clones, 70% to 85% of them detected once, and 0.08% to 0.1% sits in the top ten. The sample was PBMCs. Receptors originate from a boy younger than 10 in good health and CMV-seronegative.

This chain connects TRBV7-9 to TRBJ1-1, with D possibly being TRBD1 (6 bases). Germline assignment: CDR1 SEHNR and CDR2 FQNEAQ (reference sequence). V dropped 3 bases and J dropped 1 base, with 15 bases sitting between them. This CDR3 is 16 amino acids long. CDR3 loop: CASSFRGLNENTEAFF. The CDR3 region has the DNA TGTGCCAGCAGCTTCAGGGGCCTAAATGAGAACACTGAAGCTTTCTTT.

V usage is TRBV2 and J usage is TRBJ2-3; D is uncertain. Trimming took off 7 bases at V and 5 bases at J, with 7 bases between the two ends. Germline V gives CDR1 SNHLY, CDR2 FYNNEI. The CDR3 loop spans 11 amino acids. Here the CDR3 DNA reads TGTGCCAGCACCGGGTTAGATACGCAGTATTTT. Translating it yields CASTGLDTQYF.

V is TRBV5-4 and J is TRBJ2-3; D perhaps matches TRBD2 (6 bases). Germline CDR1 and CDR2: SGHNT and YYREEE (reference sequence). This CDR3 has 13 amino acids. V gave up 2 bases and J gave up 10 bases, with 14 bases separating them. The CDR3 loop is CASSFGVERAQYF. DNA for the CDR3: TGTGCCAGCAGCTTCGGGGTCGAGCGGGCGCAGTATTTT.

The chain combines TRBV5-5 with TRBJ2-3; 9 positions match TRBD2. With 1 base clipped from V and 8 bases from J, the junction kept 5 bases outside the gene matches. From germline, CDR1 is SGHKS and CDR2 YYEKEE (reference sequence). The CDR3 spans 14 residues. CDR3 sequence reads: CASSLSGGSGTQYF. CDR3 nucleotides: TGTGCCAGCAGCTTGAGCGGGGGGTCGGGTACGCAGTATTTT.

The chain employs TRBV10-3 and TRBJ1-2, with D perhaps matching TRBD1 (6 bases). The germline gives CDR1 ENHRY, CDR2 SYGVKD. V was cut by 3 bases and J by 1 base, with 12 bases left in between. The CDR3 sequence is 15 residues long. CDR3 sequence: CAISEKQGSNYGYTF. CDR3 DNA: TGTGCCATCAGTGAAAAACAGGGAAGTAACTATGGCTACACCTTC.

Here the CDR3 reads CASSPGTVFRYTF. CDR3 coding DNA: TGTGCCAGCAGTCCCGGGACAGTCTTCCGCTACACCTTC. V is TRBV27 and J is TRBJ1-2; 7 bases are shared with TRBD1. This CDR3 spans 13 amino acids. The germline gives CDR1 MNHEY, CDR2 SMNVEV (reference sequence). V dropped 5 bases and J dropped 9; count of bases not matched to a gene: 9.

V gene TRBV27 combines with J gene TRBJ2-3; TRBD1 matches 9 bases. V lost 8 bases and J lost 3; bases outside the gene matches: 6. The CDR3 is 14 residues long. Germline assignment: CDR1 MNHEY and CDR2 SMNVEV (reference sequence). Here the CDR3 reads CASGPGQGTDTQYF. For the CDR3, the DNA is TGTGCCAGCGGACCGGGACAGGGAACAGATACGCAGTATTTT.

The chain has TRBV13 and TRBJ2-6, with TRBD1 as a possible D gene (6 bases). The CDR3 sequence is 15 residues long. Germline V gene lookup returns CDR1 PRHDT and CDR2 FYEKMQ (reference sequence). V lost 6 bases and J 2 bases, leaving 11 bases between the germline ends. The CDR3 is CASSYRVAGANVLTF. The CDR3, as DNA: TGTGCCAGCAGTTACAGGGTCGCTGGGGCCAACGTCCTGACTTTC.

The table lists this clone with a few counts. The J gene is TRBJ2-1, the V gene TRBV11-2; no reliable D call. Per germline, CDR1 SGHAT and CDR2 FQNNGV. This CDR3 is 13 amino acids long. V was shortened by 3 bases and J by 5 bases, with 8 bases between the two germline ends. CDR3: CASSLGSHNEQFF. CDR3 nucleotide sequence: TGTGCCAGCAGCTTGGGTAGCCACAATGAGCAGTTCTTC. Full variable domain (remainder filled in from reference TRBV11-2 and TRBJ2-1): EAGVAQSPRYKIIEKRQSVAFWCNPISGHATLYWYQQILGQGPKLLIQFQNNGVVDDSQLPKDRFSAERLKGVDSTLKIQPAKLEDSAVYLCASSLGSHNEQFFGPGTRLTVL.

The chain's CDR3 is CASSPWGAGGGETQYF. The CDR3 region has the DNA TGTGCCAGCAGCCCGTGGGGGGCGGGGGGCGGGGAGACCCAGTACTTC. The rearrangement joins TRBV7-2 to TRBJ2-5; 8 bases are shared with TRBD2. J lost 5 bases, V lost 5 bases, and 13 bases had no gene match. The CDR3 loop spans 16 amino acids. From germline, CDR1 is SGHTA and CDR2 FQGNSA. The full variable domain, its missing parts supplied by reference TRBV7-2 and TRBJ2-5, is GAGVSQSPSNKVTEKGKDVELRCDPISGHTALYWYRQSLGQGLEFLIYFQGNSAPDKSGLPSDRFSAERTGGSVSTLTIQRTQQEDSAVYLCASSPWGAGGGETQYFGPGTRLLVL.

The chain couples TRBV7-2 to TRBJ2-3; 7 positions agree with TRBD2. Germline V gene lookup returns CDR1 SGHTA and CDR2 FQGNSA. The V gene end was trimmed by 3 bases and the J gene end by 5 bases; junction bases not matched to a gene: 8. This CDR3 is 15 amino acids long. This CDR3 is CASSLGPGRGDTQYF. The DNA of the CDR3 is TGTGCCAGCAGCTTGGGCCCAGGGAGGGGAGATACGCAGTATTTT.

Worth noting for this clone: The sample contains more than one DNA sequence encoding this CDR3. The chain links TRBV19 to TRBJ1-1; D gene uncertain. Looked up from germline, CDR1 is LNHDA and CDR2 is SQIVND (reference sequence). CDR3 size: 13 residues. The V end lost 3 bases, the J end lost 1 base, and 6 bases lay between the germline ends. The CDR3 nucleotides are TGTGCCAGTAGTATTTCACAGAACACTGAAGCTTTCTTT. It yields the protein CASSISQNTEAFF.

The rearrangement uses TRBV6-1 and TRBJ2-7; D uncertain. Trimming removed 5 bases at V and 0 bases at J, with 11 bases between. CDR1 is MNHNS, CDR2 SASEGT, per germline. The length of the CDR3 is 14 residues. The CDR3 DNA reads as TGTGCCAGCAGTCCCGCGGTTTTCTCCTACGAGCAGTACTTC. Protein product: CASSPAVFSYEQYF.

Here the CDR3 reads CASSWGGNTEAFF. CDR3 DNA: TGTGCCAGCAGTTGGGGGGGCAACACTGAAGCTTTCTTT. The rearrangement joins TRBV28 to TRBJ1-1; possibly TRBD1 for D (6 bases). This CDR3 is built from 13 residues. V was pared by 4 bases and J by 2 bases, with 8 bases between. Germline loops: CDR1 MDHEN, CDR2 SYDVKM.

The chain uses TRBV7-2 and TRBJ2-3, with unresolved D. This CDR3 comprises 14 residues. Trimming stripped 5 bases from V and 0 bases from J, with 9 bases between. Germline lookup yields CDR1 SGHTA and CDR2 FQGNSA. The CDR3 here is CASSPEHSTDTQYF. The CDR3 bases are TGTGCCAGCAGCCCAGAACATAGCACAGATACGCAGTATTTT.

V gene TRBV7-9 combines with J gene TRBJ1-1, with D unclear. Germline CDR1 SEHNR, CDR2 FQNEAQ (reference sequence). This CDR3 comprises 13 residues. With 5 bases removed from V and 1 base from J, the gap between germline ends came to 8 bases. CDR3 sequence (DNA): TGTGCCAGCAGCCCGACTGAGAACACTGAAGCTTTCTTT. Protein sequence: CASSPTENTEAFF.

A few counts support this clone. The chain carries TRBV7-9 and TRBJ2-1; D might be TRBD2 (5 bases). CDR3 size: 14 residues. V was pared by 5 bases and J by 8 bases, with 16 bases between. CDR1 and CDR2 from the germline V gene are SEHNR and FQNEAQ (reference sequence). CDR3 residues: CASSAGLTGYEQFF. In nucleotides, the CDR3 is TGTGCCAGCAGCGCTGGACTGACGGGGTATGAGCAGTTCTTC.

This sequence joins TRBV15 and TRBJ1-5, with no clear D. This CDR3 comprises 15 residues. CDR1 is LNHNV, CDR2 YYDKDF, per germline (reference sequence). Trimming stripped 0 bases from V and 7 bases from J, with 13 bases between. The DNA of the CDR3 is TGTGCCACCAGCAGAGATTTGGGCTCGTACCAGCCCCAGCATTTT. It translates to CATSRDLGSYQPQHF.

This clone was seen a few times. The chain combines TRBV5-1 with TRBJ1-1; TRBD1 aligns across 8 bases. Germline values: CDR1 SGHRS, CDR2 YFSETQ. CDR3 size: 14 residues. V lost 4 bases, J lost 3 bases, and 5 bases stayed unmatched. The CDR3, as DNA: TGCGCCAGCAGCATGACAGGGGTGGACACTGAAGCTTTCTTT. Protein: CASSMTGVDTEAFF.

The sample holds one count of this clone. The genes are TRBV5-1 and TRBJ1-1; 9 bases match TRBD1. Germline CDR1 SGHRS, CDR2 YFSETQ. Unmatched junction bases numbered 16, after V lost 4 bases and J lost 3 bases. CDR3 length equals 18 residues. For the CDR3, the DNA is TGCGCCAGCAGCGCGTTTGGACAGGGGATAGCTGTGGACACTGAAGCTTTCTTT. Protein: CASSAFGQGIAVDTEAFF.

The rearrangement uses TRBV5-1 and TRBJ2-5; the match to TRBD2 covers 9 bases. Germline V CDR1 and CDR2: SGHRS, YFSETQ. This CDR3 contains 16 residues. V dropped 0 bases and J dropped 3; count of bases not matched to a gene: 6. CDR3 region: CASSLVRGGAEETQYF. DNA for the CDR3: TGCGCCAGCAGCTTGGTCCGCGGGGGGGCGGAAGAGACCCAGTACTTC.

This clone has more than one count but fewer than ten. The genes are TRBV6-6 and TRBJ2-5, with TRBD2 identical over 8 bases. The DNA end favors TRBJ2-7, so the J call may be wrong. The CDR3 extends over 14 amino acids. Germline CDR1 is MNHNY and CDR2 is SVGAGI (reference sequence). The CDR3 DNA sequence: TGTGCCAGCAGCCCCACGGGGGGGACCTACGAGCAGTACTTC. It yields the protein CASSPTGGTYEQYF.

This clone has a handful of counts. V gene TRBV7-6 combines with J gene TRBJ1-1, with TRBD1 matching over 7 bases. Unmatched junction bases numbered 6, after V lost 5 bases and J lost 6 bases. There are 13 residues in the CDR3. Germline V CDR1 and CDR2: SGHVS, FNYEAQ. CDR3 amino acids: CASSGFQGAEAFF. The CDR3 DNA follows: TGTGCCAGCAGCGGATTCCAGGGGGCTGAAGCTTTCTTT.

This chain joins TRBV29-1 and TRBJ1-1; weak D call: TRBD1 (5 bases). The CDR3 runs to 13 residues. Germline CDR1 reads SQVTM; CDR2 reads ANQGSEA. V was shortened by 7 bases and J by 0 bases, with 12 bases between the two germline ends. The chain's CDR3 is CSANWGLNTEAFF. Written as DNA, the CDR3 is TGCAGCGCTAACTGGGGCCTGAACACTGAAGCTTTCTTT.

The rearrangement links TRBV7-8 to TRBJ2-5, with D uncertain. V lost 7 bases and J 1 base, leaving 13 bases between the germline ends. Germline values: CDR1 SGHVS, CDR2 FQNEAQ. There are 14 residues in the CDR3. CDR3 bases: TGTGCCAGCAACCGTCGACTCTCCCAAGAGACCCAGTACTTC. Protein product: CASNRRLSQETQYF.

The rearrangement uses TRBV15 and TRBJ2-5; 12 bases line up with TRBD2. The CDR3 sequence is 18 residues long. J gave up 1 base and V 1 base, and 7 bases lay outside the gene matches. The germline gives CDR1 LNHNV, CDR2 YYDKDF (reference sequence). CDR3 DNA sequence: TGTGCCACCAGCAGAGCCTCCACTAGCGGGGGGACCCAAGAGACCCAGTACTTC. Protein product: CATSRASTSGGTQETQYF.

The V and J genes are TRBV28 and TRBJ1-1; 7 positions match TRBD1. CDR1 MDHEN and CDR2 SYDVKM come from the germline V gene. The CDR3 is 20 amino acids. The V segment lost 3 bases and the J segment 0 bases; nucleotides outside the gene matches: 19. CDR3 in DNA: TGTGCCAGCAGTTTGCCCCTTGTGAGGGGGCCCTCGGAGATGAACACTGAAGCTTTCTTT. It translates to CASSLPLVRGPSEMNTEAFF.